This note documents a single TCR beta chain sequence. The sample comes from a study of T cell changes during pregnancy in multiple sclerosis. Generated by immunoSEQ multiplex PCR, the TCRdb table keeps only in-frame clones and is missing some. The sample records around 100,000 clones, roughly 93% being singletons. Sample: peripheral blood, taken before pregnancy. The sequence was obtained from a female donor with multiple sclerosis, enrolled in a pregnancy study.

In DNA, the CDR3 is TGTGCCAGCAAAGCGGGACACAATGAGCAGTTCTTC. Residues: CASKAGHNEQFF. This chain uses TRBV28 with TRBJ2-1, with 7 bases identical to TRBD2. With 7 bases clipped from V and 5 bases from J, the junction kept 2 bases outside the gene matches. Germline V gene sequence: CDR1 MDHEN, CDR2 SYDVKM. The CDR3 consists of 12 residues.